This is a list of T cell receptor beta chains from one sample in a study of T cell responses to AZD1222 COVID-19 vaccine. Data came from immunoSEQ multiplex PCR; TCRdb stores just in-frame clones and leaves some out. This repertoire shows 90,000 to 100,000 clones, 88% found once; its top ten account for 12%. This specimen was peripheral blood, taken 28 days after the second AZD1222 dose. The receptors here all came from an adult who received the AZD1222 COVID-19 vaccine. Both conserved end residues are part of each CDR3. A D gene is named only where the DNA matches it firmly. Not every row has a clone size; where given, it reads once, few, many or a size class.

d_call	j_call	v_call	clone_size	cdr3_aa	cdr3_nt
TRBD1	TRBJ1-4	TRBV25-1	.	CASSIDRARDEKLFF	TGTGCCAGCAGTATAGACAGGGCAAGGGATGAAAAACTGTTTTTT
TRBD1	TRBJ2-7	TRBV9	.	CASSETPGQVLDEQYF	TGTGCCAGCAGCGAGACCCCGGGACAGGTGTTAGACGAGCAGTACTTC
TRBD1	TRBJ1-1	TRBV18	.	CASSFGTGTATEAFF	TGTGCCAGCTCATTCGGGACAGGGACGGCCACTGAAGCTTTCTTT
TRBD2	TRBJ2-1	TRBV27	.	CASSLSGTSGNEQFF	TGTGCCAGCAGTTTATCAGGGACTAGTGGCAATGAGCAGTTCTTC
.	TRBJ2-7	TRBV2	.	CASSEGLAADYEQYF	TGTGCCAGCAGTGAAGGATTAGCGGCAGACTACGAGCAGTACTTC
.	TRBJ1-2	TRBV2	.	CASSESWGLTDGYTF	TGTGCCAGCAGTGAATCGTGGGGGCTGACTGATGGCTACACCTTC
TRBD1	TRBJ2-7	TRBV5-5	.	CASSLEGQATSYEQYF	TGTGCCAGCAGCTTGGAGGGACAGGCGACGTCCTACGAGCAGTACTTC
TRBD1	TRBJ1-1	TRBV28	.	CASSLSTGDTEAFF	TGTGCCAGCAGTTTATCGACAGGGGACACTGAAGCTTTCTTT
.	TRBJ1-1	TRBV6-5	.	CASSQTRYREAFF	TGTGCCAGCAGCCAAACTAGGTACAGGGAGGCTTTCTTT
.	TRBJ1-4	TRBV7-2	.	CASSWRHNENLFF	TGTGCCAGCAGCTGGAGACATAACGAGAATCTGTTTTTT
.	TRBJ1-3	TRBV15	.	CATSRAGNTIYF	TGTGCCACCAGCAGAGCCGGAAACACCATATATTTT
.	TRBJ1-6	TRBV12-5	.	CASGLLQGPNSPLHF	TGTGCTAGTGGTTTGTTACAGGGTCCAAATTCACCCCTCCACTTT
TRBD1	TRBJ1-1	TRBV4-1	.	CASSLGQGRIGMNTEAFF	TGCGCCAGCAGCCTTGGACAGGGTAGGATAGGAATGAACACTGAAGCTTTCTTT
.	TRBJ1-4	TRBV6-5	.	CASSYSSTSFNEKLFF	TGTGCCAGCAGTTACTCGTCGACCTCTTTTAATGAAAAACTGTTTTTT
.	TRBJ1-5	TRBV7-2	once	CASSLFSQADQPQHF	TGTGCCAGCAGCTTATTTTCGCAGGCGGATCAGCCCCAGCATTTT
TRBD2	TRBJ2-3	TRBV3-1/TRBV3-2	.	CASRTSGGGGDTQYF	TGTGCCAGCAGGACTAGCGGGGGGGGAGGAGATACGCAGTATTTT
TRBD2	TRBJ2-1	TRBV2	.	CASRVGLAEYNEQFF	TGTGCCAGCAGGGTGGGACTAGCGGAGTACAATGAGCAGTTCTTC
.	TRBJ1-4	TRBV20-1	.	CSASGTNEKLFF	TGCAGTGCTAGTGGCACTAATGAAAAACTGTTTTTT
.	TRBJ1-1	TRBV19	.	CASSIWNRNTEAFF	TGTGCCAGTAGTATATGGAACAGAAACACTGAAGCTTTCTTT
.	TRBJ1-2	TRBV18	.	CASSPGQGSNYGYTF	TGTGCCAGCTCACCAGGGCAGGGGAGTAACTATGGCTACACCTTC
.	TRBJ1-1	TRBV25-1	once	CASSELGGRSEAFF	TGTGCCAGCAGTGAATTGGGGGGAAGATCTGAAGCTTTCTTT
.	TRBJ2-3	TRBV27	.	CASSPFPRPQYF	TGTGCCAGCAGTCCCTTCCCCCGGCCGCAGTATTTT
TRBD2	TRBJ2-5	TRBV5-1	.	CASSLKREVGETQYF	TGCGCCAGCAGCTTAAAGCGGGAGGTGGGAGAGACCCAGTACTTC
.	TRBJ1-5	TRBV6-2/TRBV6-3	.	CASSPRSGTSQPQHF	TGTGCCAGCAGCCCCCGGTCGGGGACGTCTCAGCCCCAGCATTTT
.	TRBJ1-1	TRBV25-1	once	CASSDSVAGMNTEAFF	TGTGCCAGCAGTGATTCGGTCGCAGGGATGAACACTGAAGCTTTCTTT
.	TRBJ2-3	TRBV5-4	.	CASSLKRVGTDTQYF	TGTGCCAGCAGCTTGAAGCGGGTCGGCACAGATACGCAGTATTTT
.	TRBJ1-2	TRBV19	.	CASSRPETNYGYTF	TGTGCCAGTAGTAGGCCCGAGACTAACTATGGCTACACCTTC
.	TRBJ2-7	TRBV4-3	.	CASSQDVGATYEQYF	TGCGCCAGCAGCCAAGATGTAGGTGCAACCTACGAGCAGTACTTC
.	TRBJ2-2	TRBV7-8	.	CASSIQSSVWITGELFF	TGTGCCAGCAGCATCCAGAGTAGCGTGTGGATCACCGGGGAGCTGTTTTTT
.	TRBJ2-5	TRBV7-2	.	CASSTVGGRETQYF	TGTGCCAGCAGCACTGTTGGGGGGCGGGAGACCCAGTACTTC
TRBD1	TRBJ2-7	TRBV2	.	CASSEYWDRIYEQYF	TGTGCCAGCAGTGAATATTGGGACAGGATCTACGAGCAGTACTTC
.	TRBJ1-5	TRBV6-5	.	CASSYRGAGYPQHF	TGTGCCAGCAGTTACAGGGGGGCCGGGTATCCCCAGCATTTT